This entry lists 8 T cell receptor beta chains sequenced from one sample in a study of CXCR3-negative and CXCR3-positive naive CD8 T cells (dated by TCRdb to between 2018 and 2021). Instrument used: NextSeq 550. The Human TCR Profiling Kit (MiLaboratory) was used to make UMI-labeled 5' RACE TRB cDNA libraries. After reprocessing by TCRdb, each CDR3 protein sequence is one entry, and no DNA is given. This sample's table lists over 45,000 distinct CDR3 sequences. Approximately 15% of the sample goes to the ten largest clones. The specimen was memory CD8+ T cells from blood. The sample's cell subset or site label is to be understood as: conventional CD8+ memory T cells (TMEM), sorted as controls. These receptors all come from a human donor in good health. Some clones in this sample may be carry-over from other donors' samples.

V and J are TRBV7-2 and TRBJ2-3; TCRdb names TRBD1, which stays unverified in the absence of DNA. The germline V gene encodes CDR1 SGHTA and CDR2 FQGNSA. This CDR3 has 13 amino acids. CDR3 protein: CASSWDSTDTQYF.

This clonotype ranks as medium-sized (0.01 to 0.1%) in terms of frequency. The rearrangement links TRBV11-3 to TRBJ2-1; TCRdb designates TRBD2, a call that cannot be tested without DNA. Germline V gene data show CDR1 as SGHNT and CDR2 as YENEEA. The CDR3 is 16 residues long. Here the CDR3 reads CASSSTSGHPINEQFF.

This sequence joins TRBV4-2 and TRBJ2-7; TCRdb indicates TRBD2, and absent DNA this call remains unverified. Germline assignment: CDR1 LGHNA and CDR2 YNFKEQ. The CDR3 is 17 residues long. CDR3 in amino acids: CASSQEAGTSVSYEQYF.

The rearrangement links TRBV5-1 to TRBJ2-7; lacking DNA, the TRBD1 call made by TCRdb goes unchecked. Germline CDR1 reads SGHRS; CDR2 reads YFSETQ. CDR3 size: 14 residues. The chain's CDR3 is CASTSGTGLYEQYF.

This chain connects TRBV5-1 to TRBJ2-7; as DNA is missing, the TRBD1 call by TCRdb cannot be tested. Germline values: CDR1 SGHRS, CDR2 YFSETQ. This CDR3 has 14 residues. The CDR3 loop reads CASSLLQGDGEQYF. The whole variable domain, remainder taken from reference TRBV5-1 and TRBJ2-7, is KAGVTQTPRYLIKTRGQQVTLSCSPISGHRSVSWYQQTPGQGLQFLFEYFSETQRNKGNFPGRFSGRQFSNSRSEMNVSTLELGDSALYLCASSLLQGDGEQYFGPGTRLTVT.

The chain has TRBV28 and TRBJ2-3; TCRdb's D gene call, TRBD2, goes unchecked for lack of DNA. CDR1 and CDR2 from the germline V gene are MDHEN and SYDVKM. The CDR3 has 18 residues. This CDR3 reads CASSLPLTSGSSTDTQYF.

This chain links TRBV6-2 or TRBV6-3 with TRBJ2-1; TCRdb designates TRBD2, a call that cannot be tested without DNA. Germline V gene data show CDR1 as MNHEY and CDR2 as SVGEGT. The CDR3 contains 17 residues. CDR3: CASSGISGRVIDNEQFF.

The chain employs TRBV6-5 and TRBJ1-4. The CDR3 contains 11 residues. CDR1 is MNHEY and CDR2 is SVGAGI in the germline V gene. CDR3 loop: CASGSSEKLFF.